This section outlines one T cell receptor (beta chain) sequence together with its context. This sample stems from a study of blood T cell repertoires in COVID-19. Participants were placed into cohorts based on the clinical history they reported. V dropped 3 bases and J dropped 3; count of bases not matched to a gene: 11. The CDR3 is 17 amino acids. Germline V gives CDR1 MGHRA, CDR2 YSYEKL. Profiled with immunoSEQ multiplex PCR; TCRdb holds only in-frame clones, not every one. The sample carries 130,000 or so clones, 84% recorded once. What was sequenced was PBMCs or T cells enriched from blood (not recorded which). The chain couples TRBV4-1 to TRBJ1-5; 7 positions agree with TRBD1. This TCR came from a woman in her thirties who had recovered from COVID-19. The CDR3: CASSHPPRQGYNQPQHF. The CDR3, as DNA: TGCGCCAGCAGCCACCCCCCGCGACAGGGCTACAATCAGCCCCAGCATTTT.